This T cell receptor beta chain was sequenced during a study of T cell responses to AZD1222 COVID-19 vaccine. Second doses that came at about 4 or about 12 weeks were put together. Note on this clone: Its antigen is not identified.

Clones were sequenced by immunoSEQ multiplex PCR, and TCRdb holds only the in-frame ones, with some missing. The table includes more than 90,000 clones, around nine tenths detected once. Study outcomes and limitations: The study reported that nearly half of spike-specific TCRs target unmutated variant regions. Spike-specific TCR depth and breadth grew after two AZD1222 doses.

Here the sequenced sample was peripheral blood, taken 28 days after the second AZD1222 dose. The source of this sequence is an adult who received the AZD1222 COVID-19 vaccine.

CDR3 in amino acids: CAIRLTGAGNTIYF. CDR3 sequence (DNA): TGTGCCATCAGATTAACAGGGGCAGGAAACACCATATATTTT. The rearrangement links TRBV10-3 to TRBJ1-3; 7 bases line up with TRBD1. The ends lost 6 bases at V and 4 bases at J; junction bases unmatched: 6. This CDR3 comprises 14 residues. The V gene's germline CDR1 is ENHRY and CDR2 SYGVKD.